This TCR beta chain comes out of a study of cytomegalovirus exposure and HLA in healthy donors. Germline-derived CDR1 and CDR2 are KGHSH and LQKENI. Trimming took 2 bases from V and 5 from J, leaving 13 bases between them. CDR3 length: 14 amino acids. The PCR made use of 60 Vbeta and 13 Jbeta primers. The protocol was immunoSEQ multiplex PCR, while the TCRdb copy is restricted to in-frame clones and leaves out a portion. Seen in this sample are tens of thousands of clones; the ten most common clones hold 6.5% to 10%. The sample comprised PBMCs. The chain is built from TRBV18 and TRBJ2-7; D call uncertain. The clonotype originates from a male donor in good health and CMV-seronegative. CDR3 nucleotides: TGTGCCAGCTCACCAGGAAGCAGGTTGGACGAGCAGTACTTC. This encodes CASSPGSRLDEQYF.